These T cell receptor beta chains were read from a single sample in a study of cytomegalovirus exposure and HLA in healthy donors. The method was immunoSEQ multiplex PCR; TCRdb's version includes in-frame clones alone and lacks a portion of them. The sample lists about 110,000 clones, about 88% occurring once. The sequencing input was PBMCs. These receptors were collected from a young woman in good health and CMV-seropositive. Both conserved end residues are part of each CDR3. The order of the fields is J gene, D gene, V gene, clone size, CDR3 DNA, CDR3 protein. D genes are given only for firm matches. Not all rows give a size; the values are once, few, many and, for expanded clones, a class.

J gene: TRBJ1-3
D gene: NA
V gene: TRBV19
clone size: NA
CDR3 DNA: TGTGCCAGTAGTGCCATGTACAGGGATGCAAACACCATATATTTT
CDR3 protein: CASSAMYRDANTIYF

J gene: TRBJ2-4
D gene: TRBD2
V gene: TRBV5-1
clone size: NA
CDR3 DNA: TGCGCCAGCAGGCCTGGTGTAGCGGGGCAACTAGCCAAAAACATTCAGTACTTC
CDR3 protein: CASRPGVAGQLAKNIQYF

J gene: TRBJ2-3
D gene: TRBD1
V gene: TRBV5-1
clone size: NA
CDR3 DNA: TGCGCCAGCAGCCGCGACGGACAGGGAGCAGATACGCAGTATTTT
CDR3 protein: CASSRDGQGADTQYF

J gene: TRBJ2-6
D gene: NA
V gene: TRBV28
clone size: once
CDR3 DNA: TGTGCCAGCTACTCGGGGGCCAACGTCCTGACTTTC
CDR3 protein: CASYSGANVLTF

J gene: TRBJ2-5
D gene: NA
V gene: TRBV27
clone size: once
CDR3 DNA: TGTGCCAGCAGTTTGGATGGGCAAGCAGGGGAGACCCAGTACTTC
CDR3 protein: CASSLDGQAGETQYF

J gene: TRBJ1-1
D gene: NA
V gene: TRBV7-2
clone size: NA
CDR3 DNA: TGTGCCAGCAGCCCAAGGGGTTACCTCATGAACACTGAAGCTTTCTTT
CDR3 protein: CASSPRGYLMNTEAFF

J gene: TRBJ2-5
D gene: NA
V gene: TRBV6-1
clone size: NA
CDR3 DNA: TGTGCGGGGGGGGGCGTAGAGACCCAGTACTTC
CDR3 protein: CAGGGVETQYF

J gene: TRBJ1-5
D gene: NA
V gene: TRBV10-3
clone size: NA
CDR3 DNA: TGTGCCATCAGTGAGTCATCTTTAGATCAGCCCCAGCATTTT
CDR3 protein: CAISESSLDQPQHF

J gene: TRBJ2-3
D gene: TRBD2
V gene: TRBV9
clone size: NA
CDR3 DNA: TGTGCCAGCAGCGTAGCGGGGGGGAGCGGCACAGATACGCAGTATTTT
CDR3 protein: CASSVAGGSGTDTQYF

J gene: TRBJ2-1
D gene: TRBD1
V gene: TRBV6-6
clone size: NA
CDR3 DNA: TGTGCCAGCAGTCCACCCAGGACAGGGTTCGGTGAGCAGTTCTTC
CDR3 protein: CASSPPRTGFGEQFF

J gene: TRBJ2-1
D gene: TRBD1
V gene: TRBV11-2
clone size: NA
CDR3 DNA: TGTGCCAGCAGCTTAGCCGGGACAGGGGGGATCAATGAGCAGTTCTTC
CDR3 protein: CASSLAGTGGINEQFF

J gene: TRBJ1-4
D gene: NA
V gene: TRBV6-1
clone size: NA
CDR3 DNA: TGTGCCAGCAGCGAATGGGCCAGGGCTACTAATGAAAAACTGTTTTTT
CDR3 protein: CASSEWARATNEKLFF

J gene: TRBJ2-3
D gene: NA
V gene: TRBV19
clone size: NA
CDR3 DNA: TGTGCCAGTAGTCCCCCATTAGCGAGCACAGATACGCAGTATTTT
CDR3 protein: CASSPPLASTDTQYF

J gene: TRBJ1-1
D gene: NA
V gene: TRBV10-1
clone size: NA
CDR3 DNA: TGCGCCAGCAGTGAAACTCAGGGGCTCACTGAAGCTTTCTTT
CDR3 protein: CASSETQGLTEAFF

J gene: TRBJ2-1
D gene: TRBD2
V gene: TRBV5-1
clone size: NA
CDR3 DNA: TGCGCCAGCACCAACCGGGGGGGGAACTACAATGAGCAGTTCTTC
CDR3 protein: CASTNRGGNYNEQFF

J gene: TRBJ1-6
D gene: NA
V gene: TRBV27
clone size: NA
CDR3 DNA: TGTGCCAGCAGTTTTGGGGCAGGCAACTCACCCCTCCACTTT
CDR3 protein: CASSFGAGNSPLHF

J gene: TRBJ2-7
D gene: NA
V gene: TRBV6-1
clone size: NA
CDR3 DNA: TGTGCCAGCAGTGAAGGGGGCGATAGCTCCTACGAGCAGTACTTC
CDR3 protein: CASSEGGDSSYEQYF

J gene: TRBJ2-4
D gene: NA
V gene: TRBV7-2
clone size: NA
CDR3 DNA: TGTGCCAGCAGCTTATGGAGGGCAGGGAACATTCAGTACTTC
CDR3 protein: CASSLWRAGNIQYF

J gene: TRBJ1-6
D gene: NA
V gene: TRBV28
clone size: once
CDR3 DNA: TGTGCCAGCGGCGGCCTCCGGGGGATTTCACCCCTCCACTTT
CDR3 protein: CASGGLRGISPLHF

J gene: TRBJ2-7
D gene: NA
V gene: TRBV6-1
clone size: NA
CDR3 DNA: TGTGCCAGCAGTGGCGTTCCAGGCGAGCAGTACTTC
CDR3 protein: CASSGVPGEQYF

J gene: TRBJ1-1
D gene: NA
V gene: TRBV19
clone size: NA
CDR3 DNA: TGTGCCAGTATCCACGGTGGGGGGACTCGGACTGAAGCTTTCTTT
CDR3 protein: CASIHGGGTRTEAFF